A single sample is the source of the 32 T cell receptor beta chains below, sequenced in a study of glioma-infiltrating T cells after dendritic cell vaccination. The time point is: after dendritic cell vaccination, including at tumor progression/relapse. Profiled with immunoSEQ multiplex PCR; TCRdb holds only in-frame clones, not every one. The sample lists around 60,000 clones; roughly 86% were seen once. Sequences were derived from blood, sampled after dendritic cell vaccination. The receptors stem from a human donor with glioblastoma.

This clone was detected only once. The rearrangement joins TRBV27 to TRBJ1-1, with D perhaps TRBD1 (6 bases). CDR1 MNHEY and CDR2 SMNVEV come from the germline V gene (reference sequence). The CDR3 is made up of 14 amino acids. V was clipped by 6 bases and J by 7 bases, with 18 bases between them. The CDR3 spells CASRDRPTHDEAFF. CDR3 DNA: TGTGCCAGCAGGGACAGACCTACTCATGATGAAGCTTTCTTT.

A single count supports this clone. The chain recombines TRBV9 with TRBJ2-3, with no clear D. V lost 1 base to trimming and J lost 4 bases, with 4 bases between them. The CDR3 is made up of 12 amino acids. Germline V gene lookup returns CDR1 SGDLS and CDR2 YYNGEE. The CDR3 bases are TGTGCCAGCAGCGTACTCGCAGATACGCAGTATTTT. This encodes CASSVLADTQYF.

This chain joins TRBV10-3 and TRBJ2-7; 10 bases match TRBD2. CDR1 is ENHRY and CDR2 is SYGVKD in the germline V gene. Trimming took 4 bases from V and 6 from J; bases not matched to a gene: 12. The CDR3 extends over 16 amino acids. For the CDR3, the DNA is TGTGCCATCAGTGGGCCCCAGCGGGAGGGGGCCTTCGAGCAGTACTTC. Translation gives CAISGPQREGAFEQYF.

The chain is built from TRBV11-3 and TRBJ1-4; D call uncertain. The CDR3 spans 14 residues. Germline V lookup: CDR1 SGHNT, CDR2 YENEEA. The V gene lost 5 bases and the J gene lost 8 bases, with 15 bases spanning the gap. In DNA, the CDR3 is TGTGCCAGCAGCCCCTTGGGAGCGGGGGAAAAACTGTTTTTT. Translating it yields CASSPLGAGEKLFF.

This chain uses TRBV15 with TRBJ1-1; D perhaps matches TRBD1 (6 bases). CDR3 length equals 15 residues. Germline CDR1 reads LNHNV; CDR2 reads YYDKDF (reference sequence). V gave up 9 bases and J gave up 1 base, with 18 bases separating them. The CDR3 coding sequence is TGTGCCACTGGGGGGGGCCTAATTCAGAACACTGAAGCTTTCTTT. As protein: CATGGGLIQNTEAFF.

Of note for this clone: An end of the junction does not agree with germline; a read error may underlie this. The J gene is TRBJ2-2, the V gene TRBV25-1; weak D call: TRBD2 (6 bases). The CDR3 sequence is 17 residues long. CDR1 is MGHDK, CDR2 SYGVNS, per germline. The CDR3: CASSEYGDSINTRELFF. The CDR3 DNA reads TGTGCCAGCAGTGAATATGGGGACTCCATTAACACCAGGGAGCTGTTTTTT.

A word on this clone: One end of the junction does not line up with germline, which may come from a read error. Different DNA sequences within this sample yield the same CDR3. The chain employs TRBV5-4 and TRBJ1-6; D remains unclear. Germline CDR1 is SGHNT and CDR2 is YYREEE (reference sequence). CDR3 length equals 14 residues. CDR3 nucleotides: TGTGCCAGCAGCTTGGCCACAGCTAATTCCCCCCTCCACTTT. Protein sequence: CASSLATANSPLHF.

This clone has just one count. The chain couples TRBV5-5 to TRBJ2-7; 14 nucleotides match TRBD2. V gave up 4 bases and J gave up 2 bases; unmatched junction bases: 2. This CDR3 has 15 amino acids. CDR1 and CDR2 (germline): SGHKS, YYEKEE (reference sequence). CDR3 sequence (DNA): TGTGCCAGCAGCCAGACTAGCGGGGGGGCCTACGAGCAGTACTTC. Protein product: CASSQTSGGAYEQYF. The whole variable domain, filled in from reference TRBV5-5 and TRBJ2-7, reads DAGVTQSPTHLIKTRGQQVTLRCSPISGHKSVSWYQQVLGQGPQFIFQYYEKEERGRGNFPDRFSARQFPNYSSELNVNALLLGDSALYLCASSQTSGGAYEQYFGPGTRLTVT.

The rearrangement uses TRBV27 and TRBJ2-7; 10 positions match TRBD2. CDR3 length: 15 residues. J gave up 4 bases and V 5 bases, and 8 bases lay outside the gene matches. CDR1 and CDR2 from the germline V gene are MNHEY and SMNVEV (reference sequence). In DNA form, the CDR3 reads TGTGCCAGCAGTCCCCAGCGGGAGGGCCGGTACGAGCAGTACTTC. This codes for CASSPQREGRYEQYF.

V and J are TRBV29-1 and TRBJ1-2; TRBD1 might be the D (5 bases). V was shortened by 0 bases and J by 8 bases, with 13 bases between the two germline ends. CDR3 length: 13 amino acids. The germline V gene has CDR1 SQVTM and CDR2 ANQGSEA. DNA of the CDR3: TGCAGCGTTGAAGATTCGGGGGGGGACGGCTACACCTTC. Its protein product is CSVEDSGGDGYTF.

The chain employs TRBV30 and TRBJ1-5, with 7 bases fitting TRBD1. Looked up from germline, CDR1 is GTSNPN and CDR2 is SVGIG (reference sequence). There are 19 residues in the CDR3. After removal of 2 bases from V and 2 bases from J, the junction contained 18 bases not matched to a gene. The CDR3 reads CAWSLNPPGTVNGNQPQHF. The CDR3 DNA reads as TGTGCCTGGAGTCTCAACCCTCCCGGGACAGTCAACGGCAATCAGCCCCAGCATTTT. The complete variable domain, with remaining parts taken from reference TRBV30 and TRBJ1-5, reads SQTIHQWPATLVQPVGSPLSLECTVEGTSNPNLYWYRQAAGRGLQLLFYSVGIGQISSEVPQNLSASRPQDRQFILSSKKLLLSDSGFYLCAWSLNPPGTVNGNQPQHFGDGTRLSIL.

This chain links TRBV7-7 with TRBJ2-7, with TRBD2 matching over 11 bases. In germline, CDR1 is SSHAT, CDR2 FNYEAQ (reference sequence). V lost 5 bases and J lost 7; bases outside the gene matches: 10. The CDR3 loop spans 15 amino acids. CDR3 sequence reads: CASSPGTSGLGEQYF. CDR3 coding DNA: TGTGCCAGCAGCCCAGGGACTAGCGGACTTGGGGAGCAGTACTTC.

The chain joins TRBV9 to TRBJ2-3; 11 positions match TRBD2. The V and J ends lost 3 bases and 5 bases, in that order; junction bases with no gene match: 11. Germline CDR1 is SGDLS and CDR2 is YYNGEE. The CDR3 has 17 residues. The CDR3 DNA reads TGTGCCAGCAGCGCGGACCTCCGGACTAGCGGGTTAGATACGCAGTATTTT. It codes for CASSADLRTSGLDTQYF.

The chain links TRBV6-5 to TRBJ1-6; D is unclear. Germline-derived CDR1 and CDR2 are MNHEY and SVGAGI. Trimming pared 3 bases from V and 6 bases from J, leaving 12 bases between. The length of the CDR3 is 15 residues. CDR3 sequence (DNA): TGTGCCAGCAGTTATCAGCCAACTACTAATTCACCCCTCCACTTT. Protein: CASSYQPTTNSPLHF.

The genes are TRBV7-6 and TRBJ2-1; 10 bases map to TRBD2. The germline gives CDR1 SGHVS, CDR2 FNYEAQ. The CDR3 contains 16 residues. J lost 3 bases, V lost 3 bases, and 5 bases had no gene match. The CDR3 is CASSFLAGDIYNEQFF. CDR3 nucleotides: TGTGCCAGCAGCTTTCTAGCGGGGGACATCTACAATGAGCAGTTCTTC.

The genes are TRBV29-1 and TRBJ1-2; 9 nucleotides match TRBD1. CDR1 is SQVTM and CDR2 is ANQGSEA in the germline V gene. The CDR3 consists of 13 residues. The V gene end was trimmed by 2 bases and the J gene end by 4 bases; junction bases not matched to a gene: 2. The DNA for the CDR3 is TGCAGCGTTGAATGGGACAGGGTCTATGGCTACACCTTC. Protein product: CSVEWDRVYGYTF.

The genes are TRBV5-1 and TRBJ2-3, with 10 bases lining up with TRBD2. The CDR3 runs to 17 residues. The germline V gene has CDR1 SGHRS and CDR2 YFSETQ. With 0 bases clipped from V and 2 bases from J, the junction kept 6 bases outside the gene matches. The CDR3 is CASSLEPLAGTTDTQYF. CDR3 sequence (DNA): TGCGCCAGCAGCTTGGAGCCACTAGCGGGAACCACAGATACGCAGTATTTT.

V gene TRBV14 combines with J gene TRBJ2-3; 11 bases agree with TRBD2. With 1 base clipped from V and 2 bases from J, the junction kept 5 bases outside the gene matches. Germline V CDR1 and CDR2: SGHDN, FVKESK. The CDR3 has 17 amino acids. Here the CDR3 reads CASSQVLAGANTDTQYF. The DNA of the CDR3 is TGTGCCAGCAGCCAAGTACTAGCGGGAGCGAACACAGATACGCAGTATTTT. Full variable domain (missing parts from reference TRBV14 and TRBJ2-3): EAGVTQFPSHSVIEKGQTVTLRCDPISGHDNLYWYRRVMGKEIKFLLHFVKESKQDESGMPNNRFLAERTGGTYSTLKVQPAELEDSGVYFCASSQVLAGANTDTQYFGPGTRLTVL.

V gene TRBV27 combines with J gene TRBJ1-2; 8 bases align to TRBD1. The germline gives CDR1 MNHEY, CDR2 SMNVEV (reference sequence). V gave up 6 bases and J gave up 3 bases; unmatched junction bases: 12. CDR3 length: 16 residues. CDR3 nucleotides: TGTGCCAGCAGGCCGGGAAACAGGGGGGCTCACTATGGCTACACCTTC. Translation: CASRPGNRGAHYGYTF.

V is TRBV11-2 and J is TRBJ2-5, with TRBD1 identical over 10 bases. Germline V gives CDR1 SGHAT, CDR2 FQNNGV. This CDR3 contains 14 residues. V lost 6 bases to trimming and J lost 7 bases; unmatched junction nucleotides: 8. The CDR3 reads CASSSRGQGMTQYF. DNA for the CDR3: TGTGCCAGCAGTTCACGGGGACAGGGGATGACCCAGTACTTC.

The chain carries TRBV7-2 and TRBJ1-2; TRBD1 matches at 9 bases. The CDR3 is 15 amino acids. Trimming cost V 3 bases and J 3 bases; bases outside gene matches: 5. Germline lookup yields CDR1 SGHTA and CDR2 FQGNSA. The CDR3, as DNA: TGTGCCAGCAGCTTTCCACAGGGGGCGGACTATGGCTACACCTTC. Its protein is CASSFPQGADYGYTF.

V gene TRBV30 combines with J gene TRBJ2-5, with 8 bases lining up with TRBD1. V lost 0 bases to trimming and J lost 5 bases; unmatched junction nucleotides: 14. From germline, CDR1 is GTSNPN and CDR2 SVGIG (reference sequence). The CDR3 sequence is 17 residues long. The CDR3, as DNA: TGTGCCTGGAGTGTACGATTATCGGACAGGGCGAGGGAGACCCAGTACTTC. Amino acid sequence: CAWSVRLSDRARETQYF. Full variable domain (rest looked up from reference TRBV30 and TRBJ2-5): SQTIHQWPATLVQPVGSPLSLECTVEGTSNPNLYWYRQAAGRGLQLLFYSVGIGQISSEVPQNLSASRPQDRQFILSSKKLLLSDSGFYLCAWSVRLSDRARETQYFGPGTRLLVL.

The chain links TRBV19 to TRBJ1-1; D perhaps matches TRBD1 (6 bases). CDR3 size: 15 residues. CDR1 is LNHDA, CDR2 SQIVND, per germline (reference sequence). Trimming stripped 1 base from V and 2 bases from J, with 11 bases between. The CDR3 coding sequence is TGTGCCAGTAGTATAGCAGGGGTCGGTAACACTGAAGCTTTCTTT. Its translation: CASSIAGVGNTEAFF. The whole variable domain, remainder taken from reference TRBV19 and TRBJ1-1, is DGGITQSPKYLFRKEGQNVTLSCEQNLNHDAMYWYRQDPGQGLRLIYYSQIVNDFQKGDIAEGYSVSREKKESFPLTVTSAQKNPTAFYLCASSIAGVGNTEAFFGQGTRLTVV.

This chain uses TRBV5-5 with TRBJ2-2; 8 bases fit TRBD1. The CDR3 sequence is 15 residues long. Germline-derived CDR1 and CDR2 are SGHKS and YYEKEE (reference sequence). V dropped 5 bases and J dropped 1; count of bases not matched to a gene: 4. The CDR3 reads CASSHTGGNTGELFF. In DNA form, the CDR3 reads TGTGCCAGCAGTCATACAGGGGGGAACACCGGGGAGCTGTTTTTT.

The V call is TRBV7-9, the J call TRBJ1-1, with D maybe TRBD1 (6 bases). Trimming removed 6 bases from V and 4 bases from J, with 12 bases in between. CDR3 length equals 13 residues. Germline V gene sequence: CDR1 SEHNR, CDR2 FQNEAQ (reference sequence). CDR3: CASRNTGITEAFF. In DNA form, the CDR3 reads TGTGCCAGCAGAAACACAGGGATCACTGAAGCTTTCTTT.

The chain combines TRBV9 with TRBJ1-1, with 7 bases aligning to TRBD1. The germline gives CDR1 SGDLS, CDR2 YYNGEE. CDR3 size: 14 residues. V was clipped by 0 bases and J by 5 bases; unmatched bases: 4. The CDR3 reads CASSVAGQLTEAFF. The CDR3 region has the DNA TGTGCCAGCAGCGTAGCGGGACAGTTGACTGAAGCTTTCTTT.

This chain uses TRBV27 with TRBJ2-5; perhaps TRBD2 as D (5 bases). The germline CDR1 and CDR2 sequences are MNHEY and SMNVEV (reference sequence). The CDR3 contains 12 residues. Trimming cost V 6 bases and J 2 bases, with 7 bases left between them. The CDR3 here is CASSRGQETQYF. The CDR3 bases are TGTGCCAGCAGCCGGGGACAAGAGACCCAGTACTTC.

The CDR3 protein is CASSSQNTEAFF. CDR3 DNA: TGTGCCAGCAGCTCCCAGAACACTGAAGCTTTCTTT. This chain joins TRBV5-4 and TRBJ1-1; D is undetermined. The germline V gene has CDR1 SGHNT and CDR2 YYREEE (reference sequence). This CDR3 is 12 amino acids long. V was cut by 3 bases and J by 1 base, with 4 bases left in between.

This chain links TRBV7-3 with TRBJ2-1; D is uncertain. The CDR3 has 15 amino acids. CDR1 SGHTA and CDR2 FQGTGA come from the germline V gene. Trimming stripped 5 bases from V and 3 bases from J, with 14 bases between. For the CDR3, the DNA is TGTGCCAGCAGCCCCGCGAGCCGAAACTACAATGAGCAGTTCTTC. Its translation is CASSPASRNYNEQFF.

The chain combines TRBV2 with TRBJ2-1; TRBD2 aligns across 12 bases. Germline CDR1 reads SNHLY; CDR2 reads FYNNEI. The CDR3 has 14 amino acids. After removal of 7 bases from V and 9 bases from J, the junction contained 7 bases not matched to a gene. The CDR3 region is CASNLAGGPGEQFF. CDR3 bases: TGTGCCAGCAACCTAGCGGGAGGGCCGGGTGAGCAGTTCTTC.

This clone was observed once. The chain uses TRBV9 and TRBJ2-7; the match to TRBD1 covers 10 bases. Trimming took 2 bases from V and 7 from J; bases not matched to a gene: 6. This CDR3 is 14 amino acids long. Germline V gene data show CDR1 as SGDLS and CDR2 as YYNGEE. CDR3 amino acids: CASSVDRGLGEQYF. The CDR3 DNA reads TGTGCCAGCAGCGTTGACAGGGGGCTGGGAGAGCAGTACTTC.

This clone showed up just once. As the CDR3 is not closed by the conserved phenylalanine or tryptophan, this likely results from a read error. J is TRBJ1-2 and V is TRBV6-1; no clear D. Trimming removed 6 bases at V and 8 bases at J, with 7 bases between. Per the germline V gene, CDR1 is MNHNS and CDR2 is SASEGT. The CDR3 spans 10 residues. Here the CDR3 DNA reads TGTGCCAGCAGGGGCGGGGGCTACACCCTC. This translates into CASRGGGYTL.